A single sample is the source of the 22 T cell receptor beta chains below, sequenced in a study of blood T cell repertoires in COVID-19. This table comes from immunoSEQ multiplex PCR, and its TCRdb copy is limited to in-frame clones, with some not included. The data show fewer than 100,000 clones, more than 75% seen once. The material sequenced was peripheral blood. The receptors originated from a human donor in a cohort sampled during active COVID-19.

V and J are TRBV28 and TRBJ2-5, with 7 bases matching TRBD1. Germline V CDR1 and CDR2: MDHEN, SYDVKM. The length of the CDR3 is 12 residues. J was trimmed by 6 bases and V by 6 bases; bases with no gene match: 4. CDR3 bases: TGTGCCAGCAGGACAGGGAGAAAGACCCAGTACTTC. This translates into CASRTGRKTQYF.

The V and J genes are TRBV6-5 and TRBJ1-2; 8 nucleotides line up with TRBD1. The CDR3 is 14 amino acids. The junction had 7 bases not matched to a gene; V was cut back by 4 bases and J by 6 bases. The germline V gene encodes CDR1 MNHEY and CDR2 SVGAGI. The CDR3 nucleotides read TGTGCCAGCAGTTCGACAGGGGTTATCCATGGCTACACCTTC. Protein product: CASSSTGVIHGYTF.

The chain is built from TRBV11-2 and TRBJ2-7; TRBD2 matches 8 bases. CDR1 SGHAT and CDR2 FQNNGV come from the germline V gene. This CDR3 is 13 amino acids long. J was trimmed by 5 bases and V by 5 bases; bases with no gene match: 5. The CDR3 region has the DNA TGTGCCAGCAGCACCGGGACTAGAGACGAGCAGTACTTC. It encodes CASSTGTRDEQYF.

The chain combines TRBV18 with TRBJ2-7; D may be TRBD2 (5 bases). Trimming pared 4 bases from V and 6 bases from J, leaving 16 bases between. Per the germline V gene, CDR1 is KGHSH and CDR2 is LQKENI. CDR3 length: 14 amino acids. The CDR3 loop reads CASSLVEGEVEQYF. In DNA form, the CDR3 reads TGTGCCAGCTCACTGGTTGAGGGAGAGGTCGAGCAGTACTTC. The full variable domain, rest sourced from reference TRBV18 and TRBJ2-7, is NAGVMQNPRHLVRRRGQEARLRCSPMKGHSHVYWYRQLPEEGLKFMVYLQKENIIDESGMPKERFSAEFPKEGPSILRIQQVVRGDSAAYFCASSLVEGEVEQYFGPGTRLTVT.

The chain combines TRBV3-1 (or the pseudogene TRBV3-2) with TRBJ1-5; no definite D call. Per germline, CDR1 LGHDT and CDR2 YNNKEL (reference sequence). V was shortened by 0 bases and J by 6 bases, with 6 bases between the two germline ends. The CDR3 covers 13 residues. The CDR3: CASSQDIGQPQHF. In DNA, the CDR3 is TGTGCCAGCAGCCAAGACATCGGTCAGCCCCAGCATTTT.

This rearrangement joins TRBV28 to TRBJ2-7; TRBD1 agrees at 12 bases. V lost 4 bases and J lost 5; bases outside the gene matches: 6. This CDR3 has 15 residues. Germline V gene sequence: CDR1 MDHEN, CDR2 SYDVKM. The CDR3 nucleotides are TGTGCCAGCAGTTCCGCCGGGACAGGGGGCAACGAGCAGTACTTC. Protein sequence: CASSSAGTGGNEQYF.

This clone was counted only a few times. The chain links TRBV6-5 to TRBJ2-7; weak D call: TRBD1 (7 bases). Germline V lookup: CDR1 MNHEY, CDR2 SVGAGI. V lost 0 bases and J 3 bases, leaving 12 bases between the germline ends. This CDR3 region has 15 residues. CDR3 in amino acids: CASSYSPQGGYEQYF. The CDR3 DNA reads TGTGCCAGCAGTTACTCCCCGCAGGGGGGCTACGAGCAGTACTTC.

This clone was detected only once. The chain joins TRBV27 to TRBJ2-5; 8 nucleotides align to TRBD2. The length of the CDR3 is 17 residues. The germline CDR1 and CDR2 sequences are MNHEY and SMNVEV (reference sequence). V was clipped by 5 bases and J by 3 bases; unmatched bases: 14. This CDR3 is CASSRLSGIQAEETQYF. CDR3 coding DNA: TGTGCCAGCAGTAGACTTAGCGGGATCCAAGCCGAAGAGACCCAGTACTTC.

Remarks on this clone: One junction end disagrees with the germline gene, perhaps due to a read error. The V call is TRBV19, the J call TRBJ1-1; unclear D gene. The CDR3 is made up of 15 amino acids. The germline V gene encodes CDR1 LNHDA and CDR2 SQIVND (reference sequence). The CDR3 protein is CASSPLVGANTKAFF. The CDR3, as DNA: TGTGCCAGTAGTCCCCTGGTGGGTGCTAACACTAAAGCTTTCTTT.

This chain connects TRBV25-1 to TRBJ1-2, with D possibly being TRBD1 (5 bases). The CDR3 length is 14 residues. The V gene's germline CDR1 is MGHDK and CDR2 SYGVNS. V lost 4 bases, J lost 4 bases, and 13 bases lay in between. CDR3 residues: CASSVMDTTYGYTF. The DNA of the CDR3 is TGTGCCAGCAGTGTTATGGACACCACCTATGGCTACACCTTC.

This chain uses TRBV5-4 with TRBJ2-3; 9 positions agree with TRBD2. The germline CDR1 and CDR2 sequences are SGHNT and YYREEE (reference sequence). The CDR3 runs 15 residues. Trimming at V came to 2 bases and at J to 4 bases, leaving 5 bases not matched to a gene. The CDR3 sequence: CASSFGGGAADTQYF. DNA of the CDR3: TGTGCCAGCAGCTTTGGCGGGGGGGCCGCAGATACGCAGTATTTT.

The chain uses TRBV9 and TRBJ1-1, with a possible D match to TRBD1 (6 bases). Germline CDR1 and CDR2: SGDLS and YYNGEE. The CDR3 has 14 residues. V lost 4 bases to trimming and J lost 6 bases, with 16 bases between them. The CDR3 nucleotides are TGTGCCAGCAGCTCCAGGGGCGGAAGCTCTGAAGCTTTCTTT. Residues: CASSSRGGSSEAFF.

CDR3 sequence: CASSQDPGTGGEKLFF. The CDR3 DNA reads as TGTGCCAGCAGCCAAGACCCCGGGACAGGGGGTGAAAAACTGTTTTTT. The V and J genes are TRBV4-2 and TRBJ1-4, with 11 bases identical to TRBD1. V gave up 0 bases and J gave up 7 bases; unmatched junction bases: 4. This CDR3 region has 16 residues. Looked up from germline, CDR1 is LGHNA and CDR2 is YNFKEQ.

The table lists this clone with a few counts. CDR3 nucleotides: TGTGCCAGTTCCCCAGGGCAGATCTATGGCTACACCTTC. Protein: CASSPGQIYGYTF. This chain connects TRBV7-8 to TRBJ1-2; perhaps TRBD1 as D (5 bases). The CDR3 is 13 amino acids. Looked up from germline, CDR1 is SGHVS and CDR2 is FQNEAQ. V was cut by 9 bases and J by 4 bases, with 15 bases left in between.

This clone was observed many times. The chain carries TRBV27 and TRBJ1-2, with D unresolved. Trimming shortened V by 3 bases and J by 7 bases, and 9 bases separated the two germline ends. The germline V gene has CDR1 MNHEY and CDR2 SMNVEV (reference sequence). The CDR3 is 12 amino acids. This CDR3 is CASSFVGVGYTF. For the CDR3, the DNA is TGTGCCAGCAGTTTCGTCGGGGTTGGCTACACCTTC.

The chain combines TRBV4-3 with TRBJ2-4, with 9 bases aligning to TRBD2. CDR3 length equals 16 residues. Germline lookup yields CDR1 LGHNA and CDR2 YSLEER. After removal of 4 bases from V and 7 bases from J, the junction contained 11 bases not matched to a gene. CDR3 nucleotide sequence: TGCGCCAGCAGCCCTAGCGGGACAGCCCCTGGGAACATTCAGTACTTC. Protein sequence: CASSPSGTAPGNIQYF.

J is TRBJ2-5 and V is TRBV2; D might be TRBD2 (5 bases). CDR1 SNHLY and CDR2 FYNNEI come from the germline V gene. The V and J ends lost 4 bases and 5 bases respectively, with 5 bases between them. CDR3 length: 11 residues. CDR3 protein: CASSGGETQYF. The CDR3 nucleotides are TGTGCCAGCAGTGGAGGGGAGACCCAGTACTTC. The full variable domain, completed using reference TRBV2 and TRBJ2-5, is EPEVTQTPSHQVTQMGQEVILRCVPISNHLYFYWYRQILGQKVEFLVSFYNNEISEKSEIFDDQFSVERPDGSNFTLKIRSTKLEDSAMYFCASSGGETQYFGPGTRLLVL.

V gene TRBV7-9 combines with J gene TRBJ1-5; no definite D call. CDR1 is SEHNR, CDR2 FQNEAQ, per germline (reference sequence). V was shortened by 1 base and J by 4 bases, with 5 bases between the two germline ends. The CDR3 runs to 13 residues. The CDR3, as DNA: TGTGCCAGCAGCTTAGGCCTAAATCAGCCCCAGCATTTT. This gives the protein CASSLGLNQPQHF.

This rearrangement joins TRBV6-4 to TRBJ2-4; TRBD2 aligns across 16 bases. The junction had 20 bases not matched to a gene; V was cut back by 1 base and J by 2 bases. Germline CDR1 reads MRHNA; CDR2 reads SNTAGT. The CDR3 has 24 amino acids. CDR3 sequence: CASSDLGTNPGTSGRARSKNIQYF. CDR3 nucleotide sequence: TGTGCCAGCAGTGACTTGGGGACAAACCCCGGGACTAGCGGGAGGGCGCGGTCCAAAAACATTCAGTACTTC.

V usage is TRBV25-1 and J usage is TRBJ2-4; D is possibly TRBD1 (5 bases). The V gene lost 3 bases and the J gene lost 1 base, with 19 bases spanning the gap. The CDR3 totals 18 residues. Germline CDR1 and CDR2: MGHDK and SYGVNS. In DNA, the CDR3 is TGTGCCAGCAGTGATTCAGGGCCGACCCCTAAGGCCAAAAACATTCAGTACTTC. Translating gives CASSDSGPTPKAKNIQYF.

This chain connects TRBV5-1 to TRBJ2-3, with TRBD2 matching 10 bases. Germline V CDR1 and CDR2: SGHRS, YFSETQ. The CDR3 sequence is 18 residues long. J lost 0 bases, V lost 0 bases, and 7 bases had no gene match. CDR3 region: CASSLVPSGSQSTDTQYF. CDR3 in DNA: TGCGCCAGCAGCTTGGTTCCTAGCGGGAGCCAAAGCACAGATACGCAGTATTTT.

The CDR3 is CASSSPDRDQETQYF. DNA of the CDR3: TGTGCCAGCAGTTCGCCGGACAGGGACCAAGAGACCCAGTACTTC. J is TRBJ2-5 and V is TRBV28; 8 nucleotides match TRBD1. This CDR3 has 15 residues. Trimming at V came to 4 bases and at J to 0 bases, leaving 4 bases not matched to a gene. Germline V gene lookup returns CDR1 MDHEN and CDR2 SYDVKM.